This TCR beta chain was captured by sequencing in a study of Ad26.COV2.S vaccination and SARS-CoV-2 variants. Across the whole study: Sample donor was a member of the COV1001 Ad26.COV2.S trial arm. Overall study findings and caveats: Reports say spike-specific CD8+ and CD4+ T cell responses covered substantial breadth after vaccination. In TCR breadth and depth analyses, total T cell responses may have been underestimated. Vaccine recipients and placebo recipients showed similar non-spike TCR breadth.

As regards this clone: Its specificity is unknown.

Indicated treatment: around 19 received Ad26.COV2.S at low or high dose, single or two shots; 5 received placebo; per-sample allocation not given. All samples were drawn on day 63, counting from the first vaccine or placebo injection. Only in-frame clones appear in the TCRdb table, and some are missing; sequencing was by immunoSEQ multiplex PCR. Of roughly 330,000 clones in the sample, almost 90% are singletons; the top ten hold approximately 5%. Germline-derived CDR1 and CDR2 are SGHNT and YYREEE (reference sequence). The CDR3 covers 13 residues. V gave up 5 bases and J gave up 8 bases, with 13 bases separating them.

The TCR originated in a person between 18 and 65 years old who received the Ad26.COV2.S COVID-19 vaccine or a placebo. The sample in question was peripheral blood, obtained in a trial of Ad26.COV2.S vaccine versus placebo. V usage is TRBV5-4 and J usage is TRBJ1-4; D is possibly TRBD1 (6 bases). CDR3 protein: CASSGAGEEKLFF. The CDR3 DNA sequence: TGTGCCAGCAGTGGGGCAGGGGAAGAAAAACTGTTTTTT.